Below, 18 T cell receptor beta chains from the same sample are listed, as sequenced in a study of beta chain features in type 1 diabetes (dated by TCRdb to the late 2010s). Overall study outcomes, separate from this receptor: A moderate but significant shortening of TCRB CDR3 length was observed in type 1 diabetes patients in all four CD4+ subsets.

The library came from the immunoSEQ multiplex PCR assay. The High Capacity cDNA Reverse Transcription Kit was used to reverse transcribe all of the isolated RNA, meaning that expressed TCRB transcripts were what got sequenced. This immuneACCESS table, as held by TCRdb, lists in-frame sequences with V and J called but not all clones. Of the missing ones, under half trace to an unresolved V gene in checked studies; the others have no known cause. This sample is represented by 120,000 to 150,000 clones; around an eighth of them were singletons. Approximately 1.3% of the sample lies in the top ten. These receptors have no identified antigens. Sequenced material: central memory CD4+ T cells from blood. These receptors were taken from a young man with type 1 diabetes.

The J gene is TRBJ1-1, the V gene TRBV2; D perhaps matches TRBD1 (5 bases). This CDR3 has 13 amino acids. Germline V gene data show CDR1 as SNHLY and CDR2 as FYNNEI. Deletions cut 3 bases from V and 5 bases from J, with 10 bases between. The CDR3 sequence is CASSDLGDTEAFF. In nucleotides, the CDR3 is TGTGCCAGCAGTGATTTAGGGGATACTGAAGCTTTCTTT. The full variable domain, in which reference TRBV2 and TRBJ1-1 provide the parts outside the CDR3, is EPEVTQTPSHQVTQMGQEVILRCVPISNHLYFYWYRQILGQKVEFLVSFYNNEISEKSEIFDDQFSVERPDGSNFTLKIRSTKLEDSAMYFCASSDLGDTEAFFGQGTRLTVV.

This clone was counted a few times. The chain employs TRBV6-5 and TRBJ1-2, with D unclear. Germline CDR1 MNHEY, CDR2 SVGAGI. Trimming cost V 6 bases and J 0 bases, with 11 bases left between them. The CDR3 is 14 amino acids. As DNA, the CDR3 is TGTGCCAGCAGGGGGATTCCCGCTAACTATGGCTACACCTTC. Its protein product is CASRGIPANYGYTF.

CDR3: CSVARGSEAFF. Written as DNA, the CDR3 is TGCAGCGTCGCCCGGGGGAGTGAAGCTTTCTTT. The chain employs TRBV29-1 and TRBJ1-1; D may be TRBD1 (5 bases). Germline CDR1 SQVTM, CDR2 ANQGSEA. V was shortened by 6 bases and J by 7 bases, with 12 bases between the two germline ends. CDR3 length: 11 amino acids.

This chain joins TRBV29-1 and TRBJ2-3; D is unresolved. The CDR3 runs 14 residues. Per germline, CDR1 SQVTM and CDR2 ANQGSEA. Trimming shortened V by 7 bases and J by 1 base, and 15 bases separated the two germline ends. The CDR3 DNA is TGCAGCGGTGTTCCGTTACGGGGCACAGATACGCAGTATTTT. It yields the protein CSGVPLRGTDTQYF.

This clone was recorded many times. Other DNA sequences of this sample code for an identical CDR3. The chain has TRBV4-1 and TRBJ2-1; D may correspond to TRBD1 or TRBD2 (6 bases each). Deletions cut 4 bases from V and 7 bases from J, with 8 bases between. CDR3 length equals 12 residues. Germline V gives CDR1 MGHRA, CDR2 YSYEKL. The CDR3 loop is CASSLGGNEQFF. In DNA form, the CDR3 reads TGCGCCAGCAGCCTAGGGGGGAATGAGCAGTTCTTC.

This rearrangement joins TRBV2 to TRBJ2-7; 8 nucleotides line up with TRBD1. V was clipped by 6 bases and J by 5 bases; unmatched bases: 6. Germline V CDR1 and CDR2: SNHLY, FYNNEI. The CDR3 extends over 13 amino acids. The CDR3, as DNA: TGTGCCAGCAGCGACAGGGGTCGGGACGAGCAGTACTTC. Translation gives CASSDRGRDEQYF.

This clone was detected only a few times. The V gene is TRBV15, the J gene TRBJ2-4, with D perhaps being TRBD1 or TRBD2 (5 bases each). The V gene's germline CDR1 is LNHNV and CDR2 YYDKDF (reference sequence). The CDR3 is 15 residues long. Trimming stripped 5 bases from V and 4 bases from J, with 15 bases between. The CDR3 nucleotides read TGTGCCACCAGCGGTGCCGGGACCCTAAAAAACATTCAGTACTTC. Protein sequence: CATSGAGTLKNIQYF.

This clone was detected only a few times. The chain employs TRBV28 and TRBJ2-3, with 7 bases fitting TRBD1. The CDR3 is 16 residues long. The V segment lost 6 bases and the J segment 0 bases; nucleotides outside the gene matches: 9. Germline V CDR1 and CDR2: MDHEN, SYDVKM. CDR3 sequence (DNA): TGTGCCAGCAGACTTGGGACAGACCCTAGCACAGATACGCAGTATTTT. Residues: CASRLGTDPSTDTQYF.

The V and J genes are TRBV19 and TRBJ2-2; no firm D call. CDR1 is LNHDA and CDR2 is SQIVND in the germline V gene (reference sequence). Trimming removed 5 bases at V and 2 bases at J, with 15 bases between. The CDR3 covers 16 residues. CDR3 sequence reads: CASSFLESQNTGELFF. The CDR3 DNA is TGTGCCAGTAGTTTCCTAGAAAGCCAAAACACCGGGGAGCTGTTTTTT.

The J gene is TRBJ1-1, the V gene TRBV19; TRBD1 might be the D (6 bases). Germline lookup yields CDR1 LNHDA and CDR2 SQIVND (reference sequence). There are 15 residues in the CDR3. The V and J ends lost 5 bases and 3 bases respectively, with 16 bases between them. The CDR3 DNA follows: TGTGCCAGTAGTGTACAGGGTGGAAGGTACACTGAAGCTTTCTTT. Translated: CASSVQGGRYTEAFF.

This rearrangement joins TRBV4-1 to TRBJ1-6; no firm D call. Trimming removed 0 bases from V and 7 bases from J, with 10 bases in between. Germline CDR1 is MGHRA and CDR2 is YSYEKL. The CDR3 is 15 amino acids. The CDR3 DNA reads TGCGCCAGCAGCCAAGATAAGGGTGCGAATTCACCCCTCCACTTT. Translated, it gives CASSQDKGANSPLHF.

This chain uses TRBV30 with TRBJ1-5; D is perhaps TRBD1 (5 bases). V was pared by 0 bases and J by 0 bases, with 21 bases between. This CDR3 comprises 19 residues. Germline V lookup: CDR1 GTSNPN, CDR2 SVGIG (reference sequence). CDR3 sequence: CAWSVGPDRGKYSNQPQHF. The CDR3, as DNA: TGTGCCTGGAGTGTGGGACCGGACCGGGGCAAATATAGCAATCAGCCCCAGCATTTT.

The V call is TRBV5-1, the J call TRBJ1-6; D unclear. V dropped 4 bases and J dropped 9 bases, with 17 bases sitting between them. There are 15 residues in the CDR3. From germline, CDR1 is SGHRS and CDR2 YFSETQ. The CDR3 loop is CASSLGPSDGSPLHF. For the CDR3, the DNA is TGCGCCAGCAGCCTGGGCCCCTCCGACGGTTCACCCCTCCACTTT.

There are a few counts of this clone. The chain links TRBV29-1 to TRBJ2-2, with 7 bases fitting TRBD1. Germline CDR1 SQVTM, CDR2 ANQGSEA. The CDR3 contains 14 residues. Trimming took 8 bases from V and 6 from J; bases not matched to a gene: 12. The CDR3 bases are TGCAGCATATCTGGACAGGCAAACGCCGGGGAGCTGTTTTTT. This encodes CSISGQANAGELFF.

Notes on this clone: At one of its ends the junction is not consistent with the germline gene, which may arise from a read error. The genes are TRBV7-7 and TRBJ2-1; weak D call: TRBD2 (5 bases). CDR1 SSHAT and CDR2 FNYEAQ come from the germline V gene (reference sequence). The CDR3 extends over 13 amino acids. The CDR3 reads CASSLAQSNEQFF. The CDR3 DNA is TGTGCTAGCAGCTTAGCGCAAAGCAATGAGCAGTTCTTC.

The chain joins TRBV5-1 to TRBJ2-1, with TRBD2 matching 9 bases. Germline-derived CDR1 and CDR2 are SGHRS and YFSETQ. Trimming at V came to 8 bases and at J to 0 bases, leaving 9 bases not matched to a gene. There are 16 residues in the CDR3. CDR3 sequence (DNA): TGCGCCAGTACCTTGGGTAGCGGGGGCTCCTACAATGAGCAGTTCTTC. It codes for CASTLGSGGSYNEQFF.

Ten or more counts support this clone. At the DNA level, this CDR3 is encoded by other sequences in the same sample as well. The DNA for the CDR3 is TGTGCCTGGAGTGGCGGTTCTGGAAACACCATATATTTT. This codes for CAWSGGSGNTIYF. The chain has TRBV30 and TRBJ1-3; no clear D. The CDR3 contains 13 residues. V shed 1 base and J shed 1 base, with 5 bases lying between them. The germline V gene encodes CDR1 GTSNPN and CDR2 SVGIG (reference sequence).

This sequence joins TRBV4-1 and TRBJ2-5, with 9 bases identical to TRBD1. The DNA end favors TRBJ2-7, so the J call may be wrong. CDR1 and CDR2 from the germline V gene are MGHRA and YSYEKL. CDR3 length: 15 amino acids. In DNA, the CDR3 is TGCGCCAGCAGCCAGTCCGGGACAGGGTCGGACGAGCAGTACTTC. This codes for CASSQSGTGSDEQYF.